This T cell receptor (beta chain) derives from a study of regulatory dendritic cells for organ transplantation. Study-level results: Naive CD4+ and CD8+ repertoires were highly diverse; memory CD8+ was most oligoclonal. Resting memory CD8+ T cells held the most alloreactive clonotypes.

FACS sorted CD4+ or CD8+ T cells into CD45RA+ naive and CD45RO+ memory. This table comes from immunoSEQ multiplex PCR, and its TCRdb copy is limited to in-frame clones, with some not included. This table holds roughly 28,000 clones, roughly 80% found once. The length of the CDR3 is 15 residues. The germline V gene encodes CDR1 LNHDA and CDR2 SQIVND (reference sequence). The V end was cut by 3 bases, the J end by 4 bases, with 13 bases between. Notes on this clone: The antigen remains undetermined.

The TCR was taken from a human donor in good health. The rearrangement uses TRBV19 and TRBJ1-5; tentative D call: TRBD1 (6 bases). Input material: naive CD4+ T cells from blood. Subset: CD45RA+ naive T cells. The CDR3 DNA reads TGTGCCAGTAGTATCTACGGACAGCAAAATCAGCCCCAGCATTTT. This encodes CASSIYGQQNQPQHF.